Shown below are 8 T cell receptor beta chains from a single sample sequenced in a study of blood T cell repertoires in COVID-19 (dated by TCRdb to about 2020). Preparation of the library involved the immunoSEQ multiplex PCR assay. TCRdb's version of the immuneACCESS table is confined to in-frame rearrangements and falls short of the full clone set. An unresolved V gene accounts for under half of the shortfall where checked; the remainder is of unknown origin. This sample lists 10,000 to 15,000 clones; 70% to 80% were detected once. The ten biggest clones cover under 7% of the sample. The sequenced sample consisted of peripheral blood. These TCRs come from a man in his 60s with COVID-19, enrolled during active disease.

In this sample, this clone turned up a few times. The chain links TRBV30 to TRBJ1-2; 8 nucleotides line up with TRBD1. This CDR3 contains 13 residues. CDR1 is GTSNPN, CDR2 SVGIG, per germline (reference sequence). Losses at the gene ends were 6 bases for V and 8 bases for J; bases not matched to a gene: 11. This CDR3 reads CACRTGIPIGYTF. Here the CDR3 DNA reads TGTGCCTGCCGGACAGGGATCCCTATAGGCTACACCTTC.

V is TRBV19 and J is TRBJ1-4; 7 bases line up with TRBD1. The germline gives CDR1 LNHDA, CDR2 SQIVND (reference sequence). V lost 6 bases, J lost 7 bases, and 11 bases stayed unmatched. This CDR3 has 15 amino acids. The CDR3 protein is CASRYRGTIFEKLFF. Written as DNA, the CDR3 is TGTGCCAGTAGATACAGGGGAACGATTTTTGAAAAACTGTTTTTT. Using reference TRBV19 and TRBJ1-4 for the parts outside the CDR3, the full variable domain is DGGITQSPKYLFRKEGQNVTLSCEQNLNHDAMYWYRQDPGQGLRLIYYSQIVNDFQKGDIAEGYSVSREKKESFPLTVTSAQKNPTAFYLCASRYRGTIFEKLFFGSGTQLSVL.

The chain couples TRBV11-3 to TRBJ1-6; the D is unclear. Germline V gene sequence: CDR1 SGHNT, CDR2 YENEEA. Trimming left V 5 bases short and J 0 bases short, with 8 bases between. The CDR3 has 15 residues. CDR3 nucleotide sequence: TGTGCCAGCAGCCCAAGGAGCTCCTATAATTCACCCCTCCACTTT. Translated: CASSPRSSYNSPLHF.

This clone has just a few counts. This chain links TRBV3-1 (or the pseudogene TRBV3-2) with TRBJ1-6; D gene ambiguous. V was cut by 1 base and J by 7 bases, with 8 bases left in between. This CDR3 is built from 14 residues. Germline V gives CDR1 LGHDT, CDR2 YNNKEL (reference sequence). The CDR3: CASSQVALNSPLHF. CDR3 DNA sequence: TGTGCCAGCAGCCAAGTAGCCTTAAATTCACCCCTCCACTTT.

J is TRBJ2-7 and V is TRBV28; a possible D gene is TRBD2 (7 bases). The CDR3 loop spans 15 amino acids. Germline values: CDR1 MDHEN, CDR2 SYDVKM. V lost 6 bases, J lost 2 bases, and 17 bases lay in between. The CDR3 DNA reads TGTGCCAGCAGCCCCCGTCGGGGGGCACCCTACGAGCAGTACTTC. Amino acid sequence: CASSPRRGAPYEQYF.

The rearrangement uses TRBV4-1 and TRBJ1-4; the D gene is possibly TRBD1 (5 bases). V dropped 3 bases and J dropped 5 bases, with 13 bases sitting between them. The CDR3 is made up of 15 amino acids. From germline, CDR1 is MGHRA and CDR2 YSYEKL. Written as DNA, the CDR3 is TGCGCCAGCAGCCAGAGTGGCAGGGTGAATGAAAAACTGTTTTTT. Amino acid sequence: CASSQSGRVNEKLFF.

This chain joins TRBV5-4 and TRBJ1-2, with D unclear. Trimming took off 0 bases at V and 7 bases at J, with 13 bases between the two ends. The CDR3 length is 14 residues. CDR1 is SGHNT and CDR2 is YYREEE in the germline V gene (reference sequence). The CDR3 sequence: CASSLGQLGSGYTF. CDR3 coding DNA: TGTGCCAGCAGCTTGGGCCAGCTAGGTTCTGGCTACACCTTC.

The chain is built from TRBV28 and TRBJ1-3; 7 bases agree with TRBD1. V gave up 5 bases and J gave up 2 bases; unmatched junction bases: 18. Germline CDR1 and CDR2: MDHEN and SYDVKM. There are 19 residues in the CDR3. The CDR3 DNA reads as TGTGCCAGCAGTCCTGACAGGGTGGGTTCTCGACGCGCTGGAAACACCATATATTTT. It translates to CASSPDRVGSRRAGNTIYF. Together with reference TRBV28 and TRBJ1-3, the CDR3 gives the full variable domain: DVKVTQSSRYLVKRTGEKVFLECVQDMDHENMFWYRQDPGLGLRLIYFSYDVKMKEKGDIPEGYSVSREKKERFSLILESASTNQTSMYLCASSPDRVGSRRAGNTIYFGEGSWLTVV.